This T cell receptor (beta chain) was found in a study of T cell repertoires in cytomegalovirus infection (dated by TCRdb to between 2018 and 2021). For the wider study: The peptide stimulations were aimed at well-studied HLA-B-restricted epitopes as well as recently identified HLA-C-restricted CMV epitopes, whose presentation resists viral immunomodulation. Donor HLA type was relevant to the analysis, because carriage of CMV infection together with the matching HLA type was indicated by public TCR beta signatures. Study-level results and caveats: Cumulative frequency of public TCR beta family members discriminated carriers of CMV infection plus the relevant HLA type in this cohort and an independent approximately 370-donor cohort. In the ex vivo response, HLA-C-restricted CMV-specific TCR beta clonotypes were dominant, and in two of eight donors the single most frequent clonotype came from this HLA-C-restricted group.

The CDR3, from cysteine to phenylalanine, totals 12 residues. The entry retains the CDR3 DNA only, 36 bases that are in frame from base 1. V lost 0 bases and J lost 10 bases; the stretch between them is 9 bases long. CDR1 and CDR2 are read off the germline V gene as MGHRA and YSYEKL. Comments on this clonotype: What antigen it recognizes has not been identified. No much larger clonotype is one base removed from it; base qualities were not supplied.

The sequencer was an Illumina HiSeq 1500. Using fastp at Q25 and MiXCR, TCRdb reprocessed the public reads and kept productive beta chains. Rows matching on CDR3 protein sequence are summarized as one entry with the most common DNA and genes. This sample has just over 450,000 distinct CDR3 sequences in its table, and about 42% of those were observed once. Around two fifths of the sample is in the top ten clones. The sample's treatment or condition label, decoded: in vitro stimulation with specific CMV peptide epitopes to enrich CMV-specific T cells. This sample comprised cultured PBMCs, obtained from culture after CMV antigen stimulation. The receptor was derived from a human donor in good health (CMV status not recorded). Some clones in this sample may be carry-over from other donors' samples. The chain is encoded by TRBV4-1 joined to TRBJ1-2; confidence is insufficient to name the D gene. The DNA is as follows: TGCGCCAGCAGCCAAGAGGGCAAGACCTACACCTTC. Translated, this is CASSQEGKTYTF.